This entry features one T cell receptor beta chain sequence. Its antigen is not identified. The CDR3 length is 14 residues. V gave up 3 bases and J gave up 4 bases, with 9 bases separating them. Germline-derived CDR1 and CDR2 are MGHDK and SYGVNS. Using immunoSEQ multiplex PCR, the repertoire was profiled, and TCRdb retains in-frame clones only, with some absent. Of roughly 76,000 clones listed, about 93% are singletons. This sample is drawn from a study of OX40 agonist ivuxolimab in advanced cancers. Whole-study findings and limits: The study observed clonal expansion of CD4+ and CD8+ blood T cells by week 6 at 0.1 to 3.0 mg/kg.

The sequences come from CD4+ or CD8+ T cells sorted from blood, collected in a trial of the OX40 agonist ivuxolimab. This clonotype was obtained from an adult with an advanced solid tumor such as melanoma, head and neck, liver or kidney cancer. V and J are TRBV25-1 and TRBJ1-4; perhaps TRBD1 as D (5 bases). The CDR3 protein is CASSDRDGNEKLFF. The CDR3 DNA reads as TGTGCCAGCAGTGACAGGGACGGTAATGAAAAACTGTTTTTT.